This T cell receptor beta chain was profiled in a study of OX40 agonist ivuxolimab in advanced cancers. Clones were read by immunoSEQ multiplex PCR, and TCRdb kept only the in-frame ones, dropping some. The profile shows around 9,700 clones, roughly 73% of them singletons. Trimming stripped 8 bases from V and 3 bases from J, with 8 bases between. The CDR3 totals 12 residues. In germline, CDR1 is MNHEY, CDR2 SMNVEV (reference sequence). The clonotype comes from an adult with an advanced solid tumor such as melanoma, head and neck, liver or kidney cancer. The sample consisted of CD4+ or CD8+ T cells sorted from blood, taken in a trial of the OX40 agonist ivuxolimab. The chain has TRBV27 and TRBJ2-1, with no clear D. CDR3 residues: CASQGDYNEQFF. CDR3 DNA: TGTGCCAGCCAAGGCGACTACAATGAGCAGTTCTTC.